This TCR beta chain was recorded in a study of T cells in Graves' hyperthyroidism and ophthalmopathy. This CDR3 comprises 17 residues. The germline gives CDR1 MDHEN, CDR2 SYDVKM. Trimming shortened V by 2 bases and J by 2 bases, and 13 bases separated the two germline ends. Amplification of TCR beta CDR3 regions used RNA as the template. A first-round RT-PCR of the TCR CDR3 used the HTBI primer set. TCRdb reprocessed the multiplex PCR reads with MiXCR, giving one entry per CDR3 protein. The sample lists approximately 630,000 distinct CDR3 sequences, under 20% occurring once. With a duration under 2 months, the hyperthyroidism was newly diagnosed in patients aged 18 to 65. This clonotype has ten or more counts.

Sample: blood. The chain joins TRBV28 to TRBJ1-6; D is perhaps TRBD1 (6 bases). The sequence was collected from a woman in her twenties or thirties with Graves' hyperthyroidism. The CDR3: CASSLLQGGPYNSPLHF. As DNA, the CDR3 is TGTGCCAGCAGTTTACTACAGGGTGGCCCCTATAATTCACCCCTCCACTTT.